This entry lists 21 T cell receptor beta chains sequenced from one sample in a study of regulatory dendritic cells for organ transplantation. The antigens of these receptors remain unknown. Using immunoSEQ multiplex PCR, the repertoire was profiled, and TCRdb retains in-frame clones only, with some absent. The sample shows 10,000 to 15,000 clones, roughly nine tenths of them seen only once. CFSE-labeled sorted T cells met regulatory or mature dendritic cells for over 4 days. Sample: naive CD8+ T cells from blood cultured with regulatory dendritic cells. Sample subset: CD45RA+ naive T cells. Every receptor here comes from a human donor in good health.

J is TRBJ1-2 and V is TRBV6-1; D uncertain. The CDR3 loop spans 13 amino acids. Germline V gives CDR1 MNHNS, CDR2 SASEGT. V lost 1 base and J 4 bases, leaving 7 bases between the germline ends. CDR3 coding DNA: TGTGCCAGCAGTGAAGGACGGACCTATGGCTACACCTTC. Protein: CASSEGRTYGYTF.

In this sample, this clone turned up once. The genes are TRBV13 and TRBJ1-2; TRBD1 agrees at 7 bases. Germline-derived CDR1 and CDR2 are PRHDT and FYEKMQ (reference sequence). V shed 5 bases, J shed 7 bases, and the junction held 16 bases outside the gene matches. The CDR3 is 16 residues long. CDR3 sequence (DNA): TGTGCCAGCAGCCCCGGACAGGTTCCCCCTCCGACTGGCTACACCTTC. It codes for CASSPGQVPPPTGYTF. The variable domain in full, completed from reference TRBV13 and TRBJ1-2, reads AAGVIQSPRHLIKEKRETATLKCYPIPRHDTVYWYQQGPGQDPQFLISFYEKMQSDKGSIPDRFSAQQFSDYHSELNMSSLELGDSALYFCASSPGQVPPPTGYTFGSGTRLTVV.

The chain carries TRBV5-4 and TRBJ2-3; D is tentatively TRBD1 or TRBD2 (6 bases each). This CDR3 is built from 17 residues. Between the trimmed V and J ends, which lost 2 bases and 0 bases, there was a span of 16 bases. CDR1 and CDR2 (germline): SGHNT, YYREEE (reference sequence). The CDR3 DNA follows: TGTGCCAGCAGCTTCAGCCCTCAGGGGACTAGCACAGATACGCAGTATTTT. It codes for CASSFSPQGTSTDTQYF.

This clone appeared a single time. The chain employs TRBV7-9 and TRBJ1-1; D is unclear. Germline assignment: CDR1 SEHNR and CDR2 FQNEAQ (reference sequence). CDR3 length: 11 amino acids. Trimming left V 11 bases short and J 0 bases short, with 7 bases between. The CDR3 loop is CACGVNTEAFF. CDR3 DNA: TGTGCCTGCGGGGTGAACACTGAAGCTTTCTTT.

The CDR3 DNA is TGTGCCAGCAGTTTCCGGGACATCGGATCAGCCTACGAGCAGTACTTC. This sequence encodes CASSFRDIGSAYEQYF. The V call is TRBV28, the J call TRBJ2-7, with D possibly matching TRBD1 (6 bases). V gave up 3 bases and J gave up 2 bases, with 17 bases separating them. The CDR3 totals 16 residues. The V gene's germline CDR1 is MDHEN and CDR2 SYDVKM.

This clone turned up a few times. The gene calls are TRBV11-2 and TRBJ2-7, with D possibly called TRBD1 or TRBD2 (5 bases each). CDR1 and CDR2 from the germline V gene are SGHAT and FQNNGV. This CDR3 region has 12 residues. V was clipped by 4 bases and J by 5 bases, with 9 bases between them. This chain's CDR3 is CASSWDADEQYF. As DNA, the CDR3 is TGTGCCAGCAGCTGGGACGCGGACGAGCAGTACTTC.

This clone was counted a single time. The chain combines TRBV9 with TRBJ2-3; 14 bases match TRBD2. After removal of 3 bases from V and 2 bases from J, the junction contained 8 bases not matched to a gene. Looked up from germline, CDR1 is SGDLS and CDR2 is YYNGEE. This CDR3 is 18 amino acids long. In nucleotides, the CDR3 is TGTGCCAGCAGCGCGACTAGCGGGGGGGTCTTCCCCACAGATACGCAGTATTTT. It is translated as CASSATSGGVFPTDTQYF.

The chain is built from TRBV6-6 and TRBJ2-3; D may match TRBD1 or TRBD2 (5 bases each). CDR1 is MNHNY, CDR2 SVGAGI, per germline (reference sequence). There are 16 residues in the CDR3. V lost 7 bases and J 2 bases, leaving 19 bases between the germline ends. The CDR3 sequence: CASKTEGFPHTDTQYF. The CDR3 nucleotides read TGTGCCAGCAAGACAGAGGGGTTTCCCCACACAGATACGCAGTATTTT.

The rearrangement links TRBV9 to TRBJ2-4; D uncertain. The CDR3 is made up of 13 amino acids. Trimming pared 0 bases from V and 6 bases from J, leaving 7 bases between. Germline V gene data show CDR1 as SGDLS and CDR2 as YYNGEE. CDR3 sequence reads: CASSVDPVNIQYF. Here the CDR3 DNA reads TGTGCCAGCAGCGTAGACCCTGTAAACATTCAGTACTTC.

This clone appeared a few times. The chain uses TRBV13 and TRBJ2-7; D ambiguous. The CDR3 sequence is 13 residues long. Germline V gene lookup returns CDR1 PRHDT and CDR2 FYEKMQ (reference sequence). The germline V and J ends were trimmed by 3 bases and 0 bases, with 6 bases remaining between them. Written as DNA, the CDR3 is TGTGCCAGCAGCTTGGGCGACTCCTACGAGCAGTACTTC. Protein product: CASSLGDSYEQYF.

This clone was observed a handful of times. The chain links TRBV7-9 to TRBJ2-7, with 7 bases identical to TRBD1. This CDR3 has 17 residues. The ends lost 1 base at V and 2 bases at J; junction bases unmatched: 11. The germline V gene has CDR1 SEHNR and CDR2 FQNEAQ (reference sequence). The CDR3 DNA reads TGTGCCAGCAGCTTAGAAGTTTCTCAGGGGGTGGCCTACGAGCAGTACTTC. This translates into CASSLEVSQGVAYEQYF.

This chain joins TRBV6-5 and TRBJ2-5, with D possibly being TRBD1 or TRBD2 (5 bases each). The CDR3 extends over 14 amino acids. CDR1 is MNHEY, CDR2 SVGAGI, per germline. With 8 bases removed from V and 2 bases from J, the gap between germline ends came to 15 bases. The CDR3 nucleotides read TGTGCCAGCGGGGGTGACTATCCTCAAGAGACCCAGTACTTC. It is translated as CASGGDYPQETQYF.

This CDR3 is CASSHEGRDRDQYF. CDR3 sequence (DNA): TGTGCCAGCAGCCACGAAGGCCGGGACAGGGATCAGTACTTC. J is TRBJ2-4 and V is TRBV11-1; 9 nucleotides align to TRBD1. Looked up from germline, CDR1 is SGHAT and CDR2 is FQDESV (reference sequence). This CDR3 comprises 14 residues. V shed 5 bases and J 12 bases; nucleotides not matched to a gene: 11.

This sequence joins TRBV7-3 and TRBJ2-2, with 7 bases lining up with TRBD2. Trimming removed 2 bases from V and 3 bases from J; junction bases left unmatched: 12. There are 18 residues in the CDR3. Germline assignment: CDR1 SGHTA and CDR2 FQGTGA. The DNA for the CDR3 is TGTGCCAGCAGCTTAGGGCCCTGGGAAGGGAGGGACACCGGGGAGCTGTTTTTT. Its translation is CASSLGPWEGRDTGELFF.

This sequence joins TRBV19 and TRBJ1-3; no definite D call. The CDR3 has 15 amino acids. V shed 3 bases and J shed 0 bases, with 9 bases lying between them. Germline CDR1 and CDR2: LNHDA and SQIVND (reference sequence). In DNA form, the CDR3 reads TGTGCCAGTAGTATGTGGACGGCCTCTGGAAACACCATATATTTT. Amino acids: CASSMWTASGNTIYF.

The rearrangement uses TRBV27 and TRBJ2-5; possibly TRBD1 for D (7 bases). The ends were cut back, 6 bases at V and 5 bases at J, with 16 bases in the middle. Germline CDR1 MNHEY, CDR2 SMNVEV (reference sequence). The CDR3 contains 14 residues. This CDR3 reads CASSPGQAGETQYF. The CDR3 nucleotides are TGTGCCAGCAGCCCAGGACAGGCGGGGGAGACCCAGTACTTC.

This chain connects TRBV27 to TRBJ2-1, with D perhaps TRBD2 (6 bases). The CDR3 contains 14 residues. Germline V gene lookup returns CDR1 MNHEY and CDR2 SMNVEV (reference sequence). Trimming cost V 3 bases and J 7 bases, with 13 bases left between them. CDR3: CASSFSGDRNEQFF. In DNA, the CDR3 is TGTGCCAGCAGTTTTTCGGGAGACCGGAATGAGCAGTTCTTC.

V and J are TRBV9 and TRBJ2-1, with 8 bases aligning to TRBD1. Germline assignment: CDR1 SGDLS and CDR2 YYNGEE. After removal of 3 bases from V and 8 bases from J, the junction contained 1 base not matched to a gene. CDR3 size: 12 residues. The CDR3 region is CASSATGDEQFF. The CDR3 DNA sequence: TGTGCCAGCAGCGCGACAGGGGATGAGCAGTTCTTC.

The chain is built from TRBV4-1 and TRBJ2-7, with 7 bases that match TRBD2. The CDR3 loop spans 13 amino acids. Germline CDR1 reads MGHRA; CDR2 reads YSYEKL. Germline trimming cut 1 base from V and 8 bases from J; bases unmatched to any gene: 5. CDR3 in amino acids: CASSQGGSVQQYF. The CDR3 region has the DNA TGCGCCAGCAGCCAAGGCGGGAGCGTGCAGCAGTACTTC.

Only one count was recorded for this clone. The chain couples TRBV19 to TRBJ2-2; no firm D call. The CDR3 consists of 12 residues. The germline V and J ends were trimmed by 7 bases and 6 bases, with 9 bases remaining between them. The germline CDR1 and CDR2 sequences are LNHDA and SQIVND (reference sequence). The CDR3 region is CASMAVAGELFF. The CDR3, as DNA: TGTGCCAGTATGGCAGTCGCCGGGGAGCTGTTTTTT.

In DNA form, the CDR3 reads TGTGCCAGCAGCGATGGAGCGGGGGTTAAACCGTACCAAGAGACCCAGTACTTC. Encoded protein: CASSDGAGVKPYQETQYF. The chain uses TRBV9 and TRBJ2-5; 8 nucleotides match TRBD2. This CDR3 has 18 amino acids. V shed 3 bases and J 0 bases; nucleotides not matched to a gene: 13. Germline CDR1 reads SGDLS; CDR2 reads YYNGEE. Variable domain in full (rest from reference TRBV9 and TRBJ2-5): DSGVTQTPKHLITATGQRVTLRCSPRSGDLSVYWYQQSLDQGLQFLIQYYNGEERAKGNILERFSAQQFPDLHSELNLSSLELGDSALYFCASSDGAGVKPYQETQYFGPGTRLLVL.